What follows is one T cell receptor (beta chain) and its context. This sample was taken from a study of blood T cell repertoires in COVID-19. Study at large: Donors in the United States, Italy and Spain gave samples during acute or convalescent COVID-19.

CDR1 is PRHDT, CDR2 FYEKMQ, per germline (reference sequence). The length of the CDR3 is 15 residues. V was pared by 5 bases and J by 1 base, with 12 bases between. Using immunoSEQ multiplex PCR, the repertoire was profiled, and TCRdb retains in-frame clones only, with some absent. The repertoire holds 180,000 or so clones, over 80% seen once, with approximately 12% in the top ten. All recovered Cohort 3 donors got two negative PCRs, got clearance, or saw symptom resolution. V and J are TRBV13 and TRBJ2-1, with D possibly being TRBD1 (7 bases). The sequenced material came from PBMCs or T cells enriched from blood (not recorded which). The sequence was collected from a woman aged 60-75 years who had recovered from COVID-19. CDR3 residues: CASSPPGGSYNEQFF. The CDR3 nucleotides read TGTGCCAGCAGCCCCCCAGGGGGGTCCTACAATGAGCAGTTCTTC.